This T cell receptor (beta chain) appears in the sequencing data of a study of cytomegalovirus exposure and HLA in healthy donors. The length of the CDR3 is 16 residues. Trimming took off 1 base at V and 0 bases at J, with 13 bases between the two ends. From germline, CDR1 is SGDLS and CDR2 YYNGEE. It was with 60 Vbeta and 13 Jbeta primers that the PCR ran. The table came from immunoSEQ multiplex PCR; TCRdb's copy has only in-frame clones and leaves some out. The profile shows over 150,000 clones, more than 80% of them singletons. The V gene is TRBV9, the J gene TRBJ1-1; a weak D match, TRBD1 (5 bases). Sample: PBMCs. The source of this sequence is a boy aged 5-17 years in good health and CMV-seronegative. The CDR3 sequence: CASSVPFGGVNTEAFF. CDR3 coding DNA: TGTGCCAGCAGCGTACCGTTCGGGGGAGTGAACACTGAAGCTTTCTTT.